Presented here are 7 T cell receptor beta chains from one specimen sequenced in a study of cytomegalovirus exposure and HLA in healthy donors. The PCR was carried out with 60 Vbeta primers and 13 Jbeta primers. Only in-frame clones appear in the TCRdb table, and some are missing; sequencing was by immunoSEQ multiplex PCR. Of roughly 130,000 clones listed, about 83% were seen once; the top ten hold roughly 1.2%. The material sequenced was PBMCs. The receptors originated from a girl aged 2-9 years in good health and CMV-seronegative.

This chain joins TRBV2 and TRBJ1-1; 7 bases line up with TRBD1. V lost 2 bases to trimming and J lost 4 bases; unmatched junction nucleotides: 7. Germline V gene data show CDR1 as SNHLY and CDR2 as FYNNEI. The CDR3 runs 15 residues. CDR3 nucleotide sequence: TGTGCCAGCAGTGAAAGGGGGCGCGGTTCCACTGAAGCTTTCTTT. Translated, it gives CASSERGRGSTEAFF.

The chain carries TRBV4-1 and TRBJ1-1, with TRBD1 as a possible D gene (6 bases). The CDR3 is 15 amino acids. Germline loops: CDR1 MGHRA, CDR2 YSYEKL. With 4 bases removed from V and 3 bases from J, the gap between germline ends came to 15 bases. CDR3 nucleotides: TGCGCCAGCAGCCGAACAGGGTTTGGGTACACTGAAGCTTTCTTT. This codes for CASSRTGFGYTEAFF.

The V call is TRBV7-9, the J call TRBJ2-6; the match to TRBD1 covers 9 bases. CDR3 length equals 17 residues. Germline trimming cut 6 bases from V and 0 bases from J; bases unmatched to any gene: 6. Germline V gene lookup returns CDR1 SEHNR and CDR2 FQNEAQ (reference sequence). CDR3 bases: TGTGCCAGCAGTTTGGGACAGGGCTTCTCTGGGGCCAACGTCCTGACTTTC. It is translated as CASSLGQGFSGANVLTF.

The chain uses TRBV18 and TRBJ2-1, with 8 bases aligning to TRBD1. The CDR3 contains 16 residues. Unmatched junction bases numbered 5, after V lost 0 bases and J lost 4 bases. CDR1 and CDR2 from the germline V gene are KGHSH and LQKENI. CDR3 loop: CASSPPQGAGYNEQFF. The CDR3 coding sequence is TGTGCCAGCTCACCACCGCAGGGGGCAGGGTACAATGAGCAGTTCTTC.

A single count supports this clone. CDR3 nucleotides: TGCAGCGTTTGGGGGGGCACTGAAGCTTTCTTT. This sequence encodes CSVWGGTEAFF. The V call is TRBV29-1, the J call TRBJ1-1; D is perhaps TRBD1 (5 bases). V was pared by 5 bases and J by 4 bases, with 8 bases between. CDR3 length equals 11 residues. Per the germline V gene, CDR1 is SQVTM and CDR2 is ANQGSEA.

V is TRBV11-2 and J is TRBJ2-2; unclear D gene. Trimming cost V 0 bases and J 10 bases, with 9 bases left between them. The germline gives CDR1 SGHAT, CDR2 FQNNGV. This CDR3 is 13 amino acids long. The chain's CDR3 is CASSLDNFAELFF. The CDR3, as DNA: TGTGCCAGCAGCTTAGATAACTTCGCGGAGCTGTTTTTT.

This clone was seen just once. This chain connects TRBV13 to TRBJ2-7; 8 bases map to TRBD1. The CDR3 totals 16 residues. Per the germline V gene, CDR1 is PRHDT and CDR2 is FYEKMQ (reference sequence). The V segment lost 3 bases and the J segment 0 bases; nucleotides outside the gene matches: 7. This chain's CDR3 is CASSFRQGPSSYEQYF. CDR3 DNA: TGTGCCAGCAGCTTTCGACAGGGGCCGAGCTCCTACGAGCAGTACTTC. Full variable domain (rest looked up from reference TRBV13 and TRBJ2-7): AAGVIQSPRHLIKEKRETATLKCYPIPRHDTVYWYQQGPGQDPQFLISFYEKMQSDKGSIPDRFSAQQFSDYHSELNMSSLELGDSALYFCASSFRQGPSSYEQYFGPGTRLTVT.